The 32 T cell receptor beta chains below all came from one sample that was sequenced in a study of regulatory T cells in long-lasting Graves disease. In building TCR beta libraries, iRepertoire HTBI primers were used together with Arm-PCR of CDR3 regions. TCRdb independently ran MiXCR on the multiplex PCR reads; one entry per CDR3 protein. Here the sample spans some 600,000 distinct CDR3 sequences, around 16% being singletons. Sample time point: newly diagnosed GD, antithyroid drugs for less than 3 months. PBMC RNA served as the TCR library source. This sample was shared with a second study, whose subject was T cells in Graves' hyperthyroidism and ophthalmopathy.

The sequenced sample was peripheral blood mononuclear cells (PBMCs), obtained at new diagnosis, from a patient treated with antithyroid drugs. These receptors all come from a man in his late teens or twenties with Graves disease.

The V call is TRBV7-2, the J call TRBJ1-1; a possible D gene is TRBD1 (5 bases). The V gene lost 8 bases and the J gene lost 1 base, with 11 bases spanning the gap. The CDR3 is 13 amino acids. Germline lookup yields CDR1 SGHTA and CDR2 FQGNSA. CDR3 in DNA: TGTGCCAGCTGGGGCAGGAGGAACACTGAAGCTTTCTTT. This gives the protein CASWGRRNTEAFF.

In this sample, this clonotype turned up many times. The rearrangement joins TRBV27 to TRBJ1-2; 9 bases match TRBD1. With V trimmed by 3 bases and J by 7 bases, 6 bases remained unmatched. CDR3 length: 14 residues. Germline-derived CDR1 and CDR2 are MNHEY and SMNVEV (reference sequence). The CDR3 region has the DNA TGTGCCAGCAGTTTTGGACAGGGGTCGGCTGGCTACACCTTC. It encodes CASSFGQGSAGYTF.

At least ten counts were recorded for this clonotype. The rearrangement joins TRBV6-5 to TRBJ1-2; the match to TRBD1 covers 8 bases. CDR1 MNHEY and CDR2 SVGAGI come from the germline V gene. The V segment lost 0 bases and the J segment 5 bases; nucleotides outside the gene matches: 5. The CDR3 sequence is 15 residues long. In DNA, the CDR3 is TGTGCCAGCAGTTACTCGGGGACAGGACCTTATGGCTACACCTTC. Its translation is CASSYSGTGPYGYTF.

This clonotype was seen a few times. The chain is built from TRBV20-1 and TRBJ1-4; D gene uncertain. Trimming took off 2 bases at V and 8 bases at J, with 6 bases between the two ends. This CDR3 comprises 11 residues. Germline V gene lookup returns CDR1 DFQATT and CDR2 SNEGSKA (reference sequence). CDR3 nucleotide sequence: TGCAGTGCTAGAAAGGACGAAAAACTGTTTTTT. This encodes CSARKDEKLFF.

About this clonotype itself: A much bigger clone sits one base away, suggesting this may be a read error. The V and J genes are TRBV6-1 and TRBJ1-1, with a tentative D call TRBD1 (5 bases). The V end was cut by 6 bases, the J end by 3 bases, with 11 bases between. The germline V gene has CDR1 MNHNS and CDR2 SASEGT. The CDR3 spans 13 residues. Written as DNA, the CDR3 is TGTGCCAGCAGGGTAATGGGGGACACTGAAGCTTTCTTT. This gives the protein CASRVMGDTEAFF.

This clonotype was observed at least ten times. This rearrangement joins TRBV30 to TRBJ1-2; 8 nucleotides agree with TRBD1. Trimming cost V 5 bases and J 8 bases; bases outside gene matches: 13. The CDR3 has 14 amino acids. CDR1 is GTSNPN, CDR2 SVGIG, per germline (reference sequence). This CDR3 is CAWQRDRSPLGYTF. In nucleotides, the CDR3 is TGTGCCTGGCAACGGGACAGGTCCCCATTAGGCTACACCTTC.

This clonotype was observed a few times. The rearrangement links TRBV27 to TRBJ2-1; tentative D call: TRBD2 (7 bases). V lost 4 bases, J lost 3 bases, and 16 bases lay in between. The CDR3 covers 16 residues. Germline CDR1 and CDR2: MNHEY and SMNVEV (reference sequence). CDR3 amino acids: CASSSLGGHGYNEQFF. The CDR3 DNA reads TGTGCCAGCAGTTCCCTCGGGGGGCATGGCTACAATGAGCAGTTCTTC.

The sample holds a few counts of this clonotype. V gene TRBV28 combines with J gene TRBJ1-4; weak D call: TRBD1 (5 bases). Germline values: CDR1 MDHEN, CDR2 SYDVKM. V lost 8 bases, J lost 7 bases, and 11 bases lay in between. CDR3 length: 12 amino acids. CDR3 amino acids: CASGGTGEKLFF. CDR3 sequence (DNA): TGTGCCAGCGGGGGGACGGGTGAAAAACTGTTTTTT.

This clonotype was observed a handful of times. The CDR3 DNA reads as TGTGCCAGTAGTAGAGAGCCGGGACAGGGGGGCGGGGAGCTGTTTTTT. This gives the protein CASSREPGQGGGELFF. V and J are TRBV19 and TRBJ2-2, with 11 bases matching TRBD1. V lost 4 bases, J lost 7 bases, and 8 bases stayed unmatched. Germline V gene data show CDR1 as LNHDA and CDR2 as SQIVND (reference sequence). This CDR3 is built from 16 residues.

This clonotype was recorded a few times. The V call is TRBV5-1, the J call TRBJ2-2; 7 nucleotides align to TRBD1. CDR1 SGHRS and CDR2 YFSETQ come from the germline V gene. Trimming took 4 bases from V and 4 from J; bases not matched to a gene: 4. The CDR3 contains 14 residues. The CDR3 loop reads CASSPGQLTGELFF. In DNA form, the CDR3 reads TGCGCCAGCAGCCCGGGACAGCTCACCGGGGAGCTGTTTTTT.

This clonotype was counted a few times. The chain has TRBV7-6 and TRBJ2-5; possible D gene TRBD1, 5 bases. The germline V gene has CDR1 SGHVS and CDR2 FNYEAQ. With 2 bases removed from V and 5 bases from J, the gap between germline ends came to 15 bases. CDR3 length: 15 amino acids. The CDR3 loop reads CASSLLSQGSETQYF. CDR3 nucleotides: TGTGCCAGCAGCTTATTATCCCAGGGTTCTGAGACCCAGTACTTC.

CDR3 sequence (DNA): TGTGCCAGCAGTTACGTGCGGCAGGGAGAGACCCAGTACTTC. Protein product: CASSYVRQGETQYF. The V call is TRBV6-9, the J call TRBJ2-5; D is perhaps TRBD1 (5 bases). The germline CDR1 and CDR2 sequences are MNHGY and SVAAGI. This CDR3 is 14 amino acids long. The V end lost 3 bases, the J end lost 4 bases, and 12 bases lay between the germline ends.

This clonotype was seen at least ten times. This chain links TRBV20-1 with TRBJ1-2; TRBD1 is a possible D gene (6 bases). The germline CDR1 and CDR2 sequences are DFQATT and SNEGSKA (reference sequence). The CDR3 runs 20 residues. V lost 0 bases, J lost 1 base, and 27 bases lay in between. The CDR3 reads CSARERNRDNNRPFNYGYTF. The CDR3 DNA sequence: TGCAGTGCTAGAGAGCGGAACCGGGACAACAATCGTCCCTTTAACTATGGCTACACCTTC.

This clonotype was detected only a few times. DNA for the CDR3: TGTGCCAGCAGCGACGGAACCTCTGGAAACACCATATATTTT. Protein sequence: CASSDGTSGNTIYF. V is TRBV14 and J is TRBJ1-3; D remains ambiguous. The V end lost 5 bases, the J end lost 0 bases, and 8 bases lay between the germline ends. Germline-derived CDR1 and CDR2 are SGHDN and FVKESK. The length of the CDR3 is 14 residues.

This clonotype showed up many times. The chain links TRBV11-2 to TRBJ1-1; 7 positions agree with TRBD1. Germline CDR1 SGHAT, CDR2 FQNNGV. This CDR3 has 14 residues. After removal of 3 bases from V and 5 bases from J, the junction contained 6 bases not matched to a gene. CDR3: CASSLGQSVTEAFF. The CDR3 coding sequence is TGTGCCAGCAGCTTGGGACAGAGTGTTACTGAAGCTTTCTTT.

About this clonotype itself: A much larger clone lies a single base off, so this may be a read error. CDR3 residues: CVTSSTRPQREVYGEQYF. The CDR3 DNA sequence: TGTGTCACCAGCAGTACCCGGCCCCAGCGGGAGGTCTACGGCGAGCAGTACTTC. V gene TRBV15 combines with J gene TRBJ2-7, with 9 bases fitting TRBD2. The CDR3 has 18 residues. Germline lookup yields CDR1 LNHNV and CDR2 YYDKDF (reference sequence).

In this sample, this clonotype turned up a few times. The J gene is TRBJ1-5, the V gene TRBV15; 7 bases line up with TRBD1. This CDR3 has 18 amino acids. With 3 bases clipped from V and 2 bases from J, the junction kept 13 bases outside the gene matches. The V gene's germline CDR1 is LNHNV and CDR2 YYDKDF (reference sequence). Written as DNA, the CDR3 is TGTGCCACCAGCAGGGGCAGACAGGGTTGGGTGGGCAATCAGCCCCAGCATTTT. Its translation: CATSRGRQGWVGNQPQHF.

V usage is TRBV27 and J usage is TRBJ2-3, with unresolved D. The CDR3 is 12 residues long. The germline V gene encodes CDR1 MNHEY and CDR2 SMNVEV (reference sequence). Trimming cost V 2 bases and J 7 bases, with 7 bases left between them. CDR3 sequence: CASSLQRNTQYF. The CDR3 DNA reads TGTGCCAGCAGTTTACAGCGCAATACGCAGTATTTT.

This clonotype occurred many times. The chain recombines TRBV11-1 with TRBJ2-5; unclear D gene. From germline, CDR1 is SGHAT and CDR2 FQDESV (reference sequence). V lost 5 bases and J 4 bases, leaving 11 bases between the germline ends. The CDR3 has 13 amino acids. The CDR3 DNA is TGTGCCAGCAGCGGGATCCTCGGAGAGACCCAGTACTTC. As protein: CASSGILGETQYF. Full variable domain (rest looked up from reference TRBV11-1 and TRBJ2-5): EAEVAQSPRYKITEKSQAVAFWCDPISGHATLYWYRQILGQGPELLVQFQDESVVDDSQLPKDRFSAERLKGVDSTLKIQPAELGDSAMYLCASSGILGETQYFGPGTRLLVL.

In its sample, this clonotype was seen once. The chain uses TRBV5-4 and TRBJ1-3, with D tentatively TRBD1 (5 bases). V shed 0 bases and J shed 3 bases, with 7 bases lying between them. CDR3 size: 14 residues. Germline values: CDR1 SGHNT, CDR2 YYREEE (reference sequence). As DNA, the CDR3 is TGTGCCAGCAGCTTGGTAGGGGTTGGAAACACCATATATTTT. It is translated as CASSLVGVGNTIYF.

This clonotype occurred many times. V is TRBV20-1 and J is TRBJ2-1; 10 bases are shared with TRBD2. This CDR3 has 12 residues. CDR1 is DFQATT, CDR2 SNEGSKA, per germline (reference sequence). The J segment lost 12 bases and the V segment lost 7 bases, leaving 9 bases of the junction unmatched. CDR3 coding DNA: TGCAGTGGAGAGCGGGAGGGCCGCGGGCAGTTCTTC. The encoded protein is CSGEREGRGQFF.

In its sample, this clonotype was seen many times. The V call is TRBV2, the J call TRBJ2-3; no definite D call. V was shortened by 6 bases and J by 3 bases, with 13 bases between the two germline ends. The germline CDR1 and CDR2 sequences are SNHLY and FYNNEI. The CDR3 covers 14 residues. DNA of the CDR3: TGTGCCAGCAGGGAGCGAATTGAGACAGATACGCAGTATTTT. This translates into CASRERIETDTQYF.

The J gene is TRBJ2-7, the V gene TRBV4-1, with D perhaps matching TRBD1 (5 bases). The length of the CDR3 is 14 residues. V was shortened by 1 base and J by 3 bases, with 10 bases between the two germline ends. Germline CDR1 is MGHRA and CDR2 is YSYEKL. The CDR3: CASSQVSQGYEQYF. As DNA, the CDR3 is TGCGCCAGCAGCCAAGTAAGTCAGGGCTACGAGCAGTACTTC.

Only a few counts were recorded for this clonotype. The chain recombines TRBV19 with TRBJ2-5; 7 bases agree with TRBD2. This CDR3 is 14 amino acids long. In germline, CDR1 is LNHDA, CDR2 SQIVND (reference sequence). V gave up 4 bases and J gave up 1 base; unmatched junction bases: 3. The CDR3 loop reads CASSNQRGQETQYF. As DNA, the CDR3 is TGTGCCAGTAGTAACCAGCGGGGCCAAGAGACCCAGTACTTC. Using reference TRBV19 and TRBJ2-5 for the parts outside the CDR3, the full variable domain is DGGITQSPKYLFRKEGQNVTLSCEQNLNHDAMYWYRQDPGQGLRLIYYSQIVNDFQKGDIAEGYSVSREKKESFPLTVTSAQKNPTAFYLCASSNQRGQETQYFGPGTRLLVL.

This clonotype was found a few times. The rearrangement joins TRBV4-1 to TRBJ2-7, with a tentative D call TRBD2 (8 bases). Germline V gene lookup returns CDR1 MGHRA and CDR2 YSYEKL. This CDR3 has 15 residues. Trimming stripped 8 bases from V and 1 base from J, with 18 bases between. The CDR3 DNA reads TGCGCCAGCCGGGAGGGACAGCAGTGGTCCTACGAGCAGTACTTC. This gives the protein CASREGQQWSYEQYF.

V and J are TRBV9 and TRBJ1-6; perhaps TRBD1 as D (5 bases). Trimming took off 3 bases at V and 11 bases at J, with 15 bases between the two ends. The CDR3 sequence is 14 residues long. Germline V CDR1 and CDR2: SGDLS, YYNGEE. The CDR3 DNA reads as TGTGCCAGCAGCGCTGGGGGAGGAGACCCACCCCTCCACTTT. This translates into CASSAGGGDPPLHF.

The chain has TRBV3-1 and TRBJ2-7; 9 nucleotides match TRBD1. There are 13 residues in the CDR3. Germline-derived CDR1 and CDR2 are LGHDT and YNNKEL (reference sequence). V lost 3 bases and J lost 7; bases outside the gene matches: 4. The CDR3 nucleotides are TGTGCCAGCAGCCACTGGGACAGGGAAGAGCAGTACTTC. It encodes CASSHWDREEQYF.

This clonotype was picked up many times. This chain's CDR3 is CASSSMGQGASGSYNEQFF. Here the CDR3 DNA reads TGTGCCAGCAGCTCTATGGGACAGGGGGCTAGCGGAAGCTACAATGAGCAGTTCTTC. The chain carries TRBV7-3 and TRBJ2-1; 12 nucleotides match TRBD1. This CDR3 spans 19 amino acids. CDR1 SGHTA and CDR2 FQGTGA come from the germline V gene. V was pared by 4 bases and J by 3 bases, with 13 bases of the junction left unmatched.

In this sample, this clonotype turned up many times. The chain is built from TRBV9 and TRBJ2-5; 15 bases align to TRBD2. CDR1 is SGDLS and CDR2 is YYNGEE in the germline V gene. This CDR3 has 15 amino acids. Germline trimming cut 3 bases from V and 5 bases from J; bases unmatched to any gene: 2. The CDR3 loop reads CASSAGLAGGETQYF. DNA of the CDR3: TGTGCCAGCAGCGCCGGACTAGCGGGAGGGGAGACCCAGTACTTC.

This chain connects TRBV9 to TRBJ2-1, with 12 nucleotides matching TRBD2. CDR1 is SGDLS, CDR2 YYNGEE, per germline. This CDR3 is 16 amino acids long. The V segment lost 2 bases and the J segment 7 bases; nucleotides outside the gene matches: 7. Written as DNA, the CDR3 is TGTGCCAGCAGCGTCCGGACTAGCGGGAATTTGAATGAGCAGTTCTTC. Protein sequence: CASSVRTSGNLNEQFF. Combining the CDR3 with reference TRBV9 and TRBJ2-1 gives the whole variable domain DSGVTQTPKHLITATGQRVTLRCSPRSGDLSVYWYQQSLDQGLQFLIQYYNGEERAKGNILERFSAQQFPDLHSELNLSSLELGDSALYFCASSVRTSGNLNEQFFGPGTRLTVL.

The chain couples TRBV10-3 to TRBJ2-3, with a possible D match to TRBD2 (6 bases). Germline V gene sequence: CDR1 ENHRY, CDR2 SYGVKD. The CDR3 covers 15 residues. Trimming stripped 5 bases from V and 1 base from J, with 13 bases between. The CDR3 DNA follows: TGTGCCATCAGTTTCGGGACTCCTGGCACAGATACGCAGTATTTT. Amino acid sequence: CAISFGTPGTDTQYF.

The chain couples TRBV11-2 to TRBJ1-2, with D tentatively TRBD1 (6 bases). The CDR3 spans 13 residues. Trimming took 7 bases from V and 7 from J, leaving 16 bases between them. The germline V gene has CDR1 SGHAT and CDR2 FQNNGV. CDR3 sequence reads: CASNKAGGRGYTF. For the CDR3, the DNA is TGTGCCAGCAACAAAGCCGGGGGCCGTGGCTACACCTTC. Variable domain in full (rest from reference TRBV11-2 and TRBJ1-2): EAGVAQSPRYKIIEKRQSVAFWCNPISGHATLYWYQQILGQGPKLLIQFQNNGVVDDSQLPKDRFSAERLKGVDSTLKIQPAKLEDSAVYLCASNKAGGRGYTFGSGTRLTVV.